The rows below give T cell receptor beta chains drawn from one sample of a study of blood T cell repertoires in COVID-19. The protocol was immunoSEQ multiplex PCR, while the TCRdb copy is restricted to in-frame clones and leaves out a portion. The sample lists around 180,000 clones; around 87% were seen once. Sequencing used peripheral blood. These receptors all stem from a man between 40 and 49 years old with active or convalescent COVID-19. The CDR3 runs from the conserved cysteine through the conserved F or W. D genes are given only for firm matches. The size of a clone is reported for some rows only, either as once, few or many, or as a class for expanded clones.

TRBV9	TRBD1	TRBJ1-2	-	TGTGCCAGCAGCGCCAGGACAGGGACCGGAGGTGACTATGGCTACACCTTC	CASSARTGTGGDYGYTF
TRBV20-1	-	TRBJ1-6	-	TGCAGTGCTAGTACCCCCGGGGGGCTGAATTCACCCCTCCACTTT	CSASTPGGLNSPLHF
TRBV5-6	-	TRBJ2-7	-	TGTGCCAGCAGCACGGGCCCGGGAGACTACGAGCAGTACTTC	CASSTGPGDYEQYF
TRBV9	TRBD1	TRBJ1-1	-	TGTGCCAGCAGCGTATTGACAGGGGGCGCGAACACTGAAGCTTTCTTT	CASSVLTGGANTEAFF
TRBV11-2	-	TRBJ1-6	-	TGTGCCAGCAGCTTAGAAGCCAGGGGCCTTTATAATTCACCCCTCCACTTT	CASSLEARGLYNSPLHF
TRBV28	-	TRBJ1-2	-	TGTGCCAGCAGTAGGGGGGGGGACGGCTACACCTTC	CASSRGGDGYTF
TRBV19	TRBD1	TRBJ2-2	-	TGTGCCAGTATGGGGGGGACAGGGGTAACCGGGGAGCTGTTTTTT	CASMGGTGVTGELFF
TRBV2	-	TRBJ1-2	-	TGTGCCAGCCGTTCCCCTCTAAATCTTATGTGGACCTTC	CASRSPLNLMWTF
TRBV10-2	TRBD2	TRBJ2-3	once	TGCGCCAGCAGTGAAATTGGCGGGGGGGCCACAGATACGCAGTATTTT	CASSEIGGGATDTQYF
TRBV15	TRBD1	TRBJ2-7	-	TGTGCCACCAGCAGGGACAGGGGACTCTACGAGCAGTACTTC	CATSRDRGLYEQYF
TRBV19	-	TRBJ2-3	-	TGTGCCAGTAGTTATACAGGAGGGAGGGGGGCCACAGATACGCAGTATTTT	CASSYTGGRGATDTQYF
TRBV5-4	TRBD1	TRBJ1-1	-	TGTGCCAGCATGGGGGGACAGGGAGCGAACACTGAAGCTTTCTTT	CASMGGQGANTEAFF
TRBV27	-	TRBJ1-5	-	TGTGCCACTGGACAGAGATCGGAACAGCCCCAGCATTTT	CATGQRSEQPQHF
TRBV6-1	-	TRBJ2-7	-	TGTGCCAGCAGTGATGTGGGGGGGGCCAGCGAGCAGTACTTC	CASSDVGGASEQYF
TRBV4-3	TRBD1	TRBJ2-4	-	TGCGCCAGCAGCCAAGATTCCACAGGGGTGCGATATAAAAACATTCAGTACTTC	CASSQDSTGVRYKNIQYF
TRBV4-2	-	TRBJ2-2	-	TGTGCCAGCAGCCAAGACGCGCGGGCGTTAAACACCGGGGAGCTGTTTTTT	CASSQDARALNTGELFF
TRBV28	-	TRBJ2-7	-	TGTGCCAGCAGTGGTACAGTTCCCCTGCAGTACTTC	CASSGTVPLQYF
TRBV7-9	TRBD2	TRBJ2-1	-	TGTGCCAGCGCCCCCGGGACTAGCGGGGGGCATTACAATGAGCAGTTCTTC	CASAPGTSGGHYNEQFF
TRBV6-2/TRBV6-3	TRBD1	TRBJ1-1	-	TGTGCCAGCAGCTCGGACAGGGGGAGGTACATGAACACTGAAGCTTTCTTT	CASSSDRGRYMNTEAFF
TRBV7-9	-	TRBJ2-3	-	TGTGCCAGCAGCCTAGCCTCTAGCACAGATACGCAGTATTTT	CASSLASSTDTQYF
TRBV12-3/TRBV12-4	TRBD2	TRBJ2-7	-	TGTGCCAGCAGTTGGGGGGGCGAGCAGTACTTC	CASSWGGEQYF
TRBV27	TRBD2	TRBJ2-7	-	TGTGCCAGCAGTTTACGGGAGGACTACGAGCAGTACTTC	CASSLREDYEQYF
TRBV29-1	-	TRBJ1-1	-	TGCAGCGCCCAATTGAACCACCAGGCCGCAGCTTTCTTT	CSAQLNHQAAAFF